This T cell receptor (beta chain) was profiled in a study of T cells after yellow fever vaccination. Study-wide findings and caveats: Faster peaking, at day 5 versus 15, marked a secondary response that was weaker.

Remarks on this clonotype: Its antigen is unknown.

From germline, CDR1 is SGHTA and CDR2 FQGNSA. This CDR3 spans 14 amino acids. Deletions cut 3 bases from V and 3 bases from J, with 11 bases between. Each CDR3 protein gets one entry after TCRdb re-called the 5' RACE reads with MiXCR. This repertoire shows roughly 310,000 distinct CDR3 sequences, 3.6% found once; its top ten account for about a quarter. The receptor comes from a man between 18 and 35 years old who received the YFV17D yellow fever vaccine. Sample: PBMCs, taken on the day of the yellow fever booster vaccination. The genes are TRBV7-2 and TRBJ2-5; weak D call: TRBD1 (6 bases). The CDR3 sequence: CASSFGTPEETQYF. In nucleotides, the CDR3 is TGTGCCAGCAGCTTCGGGACACCTGAAGAGACCCAGTACTTC.